This paragraph reports one TCR beta chain. Its matching antigen is unknown. This record belongs to a study of T cell responses to AZD1222 COVID-19 vaccine. The J segment lost 0 bases and the V segment lost 6 bases, leaving 4 bases of the junction unmatched. The CDR3 totals 15 residues. Germline-derived CDR1 and CDR2 are MDHEN and SYDVKM. Some clones are missing from TCRdb's copy, which holds only in-frame ones; the method was immunoSEQ multiplex PCR. The repertoire holds 100,000 to 150,000 clones, with about 91% as singletons. Whole-study results and caveats: Nearly half of the spike-specific TCRs reportedly recognize variant regions that carry no mutations.

The TCR originated in an adult in good health. The input for sequencing was peripheral blood, taken on day 0 of AZD1222 vaccination. The chain is built from TRBV28 and TRBJ2-1, with 8 bases fitting TRBD1. CDR3 sequence: CASRPTGGSYNEQFF. DNA of the CDR3: TGTGCCAGCAGACCTACAGGGGGCTCCTACAATGAGCAGTTCTTC.